This T cell receptor beta chain was sequenced in a study of blood T cell repertoires in COVID-19. On the study more broadly: The United States, Italy and Spain were the sources of the acute and convalescent COVID-19 samples. From T cells, B-cell-depleted T cells, or PBMCs came the material, which was cDNA or gDNA.

V trimming: 5 bases; J trimming: 2 bases; junction bases outside the gene matches: 3. This CDR3 region has 15 residues. Germline lookup yields CDR1 SNHLY and CDR2 FYNNEI. Per the original methods: Estimation of nucleated cell counts relied on the amplification of reference gene primers. Only in-frame clones appear in the TCRdb table, and some are missing; sequencing was by immunoSEQ multiplex PCR. D and trimming come from the DNA, and the V and J calls and clone size come from that table. Of fewer than 300,000 clones listed, roughly 85% are singletons. The count of this clone is one. This receptor was identified in a woman aged 50 to 60 who had recovered from COVID-19. V and J are TRBV2 and TRBJ2-5; 12 bases map to TRBD2. Sequences were obtained from PBMCs or T cells enriched from blood (not recorded which). The CDR3 coding sequence is TGTGCCAGCAGTCTAGGACTAGCGGGGCAAGAGACCCAGTACTTC. Translated: CASSLGLAGQETQYF.